The entry below describes one T cell receptor beta chain. The target of this receptor is not known. The input lacks base qualities; no much larger clone sits a single base away. This entry is derived from a study of lymphopenia after photon versus proton radiotherapy (dated by TCRdb to the late 2010s). The study in broad terms: Photon and proton radiation therapy were compared by the study for their immunological effects in patients with gastrointestinal tumors who developed high-grade lymphopenia. The study aimed to characterize how the two radiation modalities differ in their impact on the immune system. A cohort of about 20 patients with gastrointestinal tumors who received either photon or proton therapy and subsequently developed lymphopenia was included.

From cysteine to phenylalanine, the CDR3 is 15 amino acids long. Just CDR3 DNA is preserved here, 45 bases in frame from base 1. CDR1 SGHRS and CDR2 YFSETQ were looked up in the germline V gene. Trimming at the junction amounts to 4 bases on V and 5 bases on J, and the germline ends lie 18 bases apart. The protocol used for the library was the immunoSEQ multiplex PCR assay. Alongside multiparametric flow cytometry, deep sequencing of rearranged TCR beta loci was used to profile the T cell repertoires. TCRdb took this table from immuneACCESS and kept in-frame rearrangements with V and J called. Such tables lack part of the clones; where checked against another copy, unresolved V genes explain under half of the gap, and the rest is unexplained. In this sample the table shows about 40,000 clones, roughly 86% of which occur a single time. In total, the top ten clones hold over 9% of the sample. What the study reported, not specific to this receptor: During treatment, patients who received proton therapy stayed relatively stable, whereas patients who received photon therapy lost naive T cells and TCR diversity and gained effector/memory populations. After the lymphocyte count nadir, repertoires from photon-treated patients showed oligoclonal expansion, particularly of CD8+ Temra cells, and this expansion drove the decline in diversity. Among patients across the cohort who died, overall survival time showed an inverse correlation with a larger post-nadir drop in TCR diversity. The survival association was assessed only in patients who died, and better survival with proton therapy was presented by the authors as a possibility rather than a demonstrated result.

The rearranged chain carries TRBV5-1 and TRBJ1-2, with the D gene call left open. This TCR was recovered from a woman aged 70-85 years with pancreatic cancer. Some clones in this sample may be carry-over from other donors' samples. This sample comprised peripheral blood, obtained from a patient treated with proton-based radiotherapy. The nucleotides are TGCGCCAGCAGCACGGGCGGGGTTTTCGGATATGGCTACACCTTC. This translates into CASSTGGVFGYGYTF.